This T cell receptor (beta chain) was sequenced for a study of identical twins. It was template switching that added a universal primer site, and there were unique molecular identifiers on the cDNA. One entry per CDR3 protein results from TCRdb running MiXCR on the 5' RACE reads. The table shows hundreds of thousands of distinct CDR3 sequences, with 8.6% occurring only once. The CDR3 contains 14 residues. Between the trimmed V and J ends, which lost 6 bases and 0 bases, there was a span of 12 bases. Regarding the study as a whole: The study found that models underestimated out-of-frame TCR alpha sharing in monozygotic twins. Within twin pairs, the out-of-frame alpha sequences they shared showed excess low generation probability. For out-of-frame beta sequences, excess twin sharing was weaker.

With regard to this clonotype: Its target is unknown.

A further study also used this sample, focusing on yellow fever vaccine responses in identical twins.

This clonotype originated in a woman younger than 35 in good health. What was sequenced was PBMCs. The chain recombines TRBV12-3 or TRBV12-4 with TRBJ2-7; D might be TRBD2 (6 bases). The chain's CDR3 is CASSYDGSSYEQYF. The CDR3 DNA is TGTGCCAGCAGCTACGACGGGAGCTCCTACGAGCAGTACTTC.